This T cell receptor beta chain derives from a study of CD8+ T cells in alopecia areata. RNA, once extracted, was reverse transcribed into cDNA for use as the sequencing template. Measured with immunoSEQ multiplex PCR; TCRdb has only the in-frame clones, and not every one. This sample has 150,000 to 250,000 clones, with 45% to 65% found just once. Noted treatment: oral pan-JAK inhibitor, 5-10 mg twice daily. The CDR3 has 12 amino acids. Germline V gene data show CDR1 as SEHNR and CDR2 as FQNEAQ (reference sequence). V was pared by 11 bases and J by 9 bases, with 16 bases between. The input for sequencing was CD4+ T cells sorted from blood, taken at week 4, from a patient treated with tofacitinib. The sequence was collected from a human donor with alopecia areata. The chain is built from TRBV7-9 and TRBJ2-2; D may be TRBD2 (6 bases). The CDR3 DNA reads as TGTGCCTCGACGGGGGAGACTCGGGAGCTGTTTTTT. It translates to CASTGETRELFF.